The sequence of this T cell receptor (beta chain) was determined in a study of control samples from healthy donors and cancer patients. Using immunoSEQ multiplex PCR, the repertoire was profiled, and TCRdb retains in-frame clones only, with some absent. The sample consists of 210,000 or so clones, roughly nine tenths of them appearing once. The sequencing sample was made of blood. The receptor was derived from a man aged 25 to 40 in good health.

CDR3 DNA sequence: TGTGCCAGCAGTTACCAGGGATCTAACTATGGCTACACCTTC. Its translation: CASSYQGSNYGYTF. The V call is TRBV6-5, the J call TRBJ1-2, with TRBD1 as a possible D gene (5 bases). This CDR3 region has 14 residues. In germline, CDR1 is MNHEY, CDR2 SVGAGI. The V gene lost 2 bases and the J gene lost 0 bases, with 7 bases spanning the gap.